Described below is a single TCR beta chain sequence and its context. V lost 7 bases to trimming and J lost 0 bases; unmatched junction nucleotides: 4. This CDR3 has 13 residues. Germline CDR1 SQVTM, CDR2 ANQGSEA. The data stem from a study of blood T cell repertoires in COVID-19. Sequencing was performed with immunoSEQ multiplex PCR; in TCRdb, only in-frame clones are kept and a portion is missing. The sample shows over 250,000 clones, roughly 92% of them seen only once. The source is a woman aged 25 to 45 with COVID-19, enrolled during active disease. Sequenced material: peripheral blood. The V gene is TRBV29-1, the J gene TRBJ2-3; 7 bases are shared with TRBD1. CDR3 DNA: TGCAGCGCTCCGACAGGGAGCACAGATACGCAGTATTTT. It is translated as CSAPTGSTDTQYF.